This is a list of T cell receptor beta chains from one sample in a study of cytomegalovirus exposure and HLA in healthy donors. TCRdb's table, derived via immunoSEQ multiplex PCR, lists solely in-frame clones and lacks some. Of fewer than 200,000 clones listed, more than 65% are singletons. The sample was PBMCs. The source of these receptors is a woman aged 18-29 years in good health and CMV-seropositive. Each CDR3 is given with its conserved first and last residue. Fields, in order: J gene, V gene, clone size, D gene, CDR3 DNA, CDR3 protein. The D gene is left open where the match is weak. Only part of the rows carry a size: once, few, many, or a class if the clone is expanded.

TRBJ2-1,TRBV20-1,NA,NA,TGCAGTGCAACTCTAGGGGATGAGCAGTTCTTC,CSATLGDEQFF
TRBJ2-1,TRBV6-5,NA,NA,TGTGCCAGCAGTTACGTGTCCGGCTCCTACAATGAGCAGTTCTTC,CASSYVSGSYNEQFF
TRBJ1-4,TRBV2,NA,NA,TGTGCCCTCAGGGGACCTACTAATGAAAAACTGTTTTTT,CALRGPTNEKLFF
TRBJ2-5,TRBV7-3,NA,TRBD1,TGTGCCAGCGGCCAGGGGGCGTCAGAGACCCAGTACTTC,CASGQGASETQYF
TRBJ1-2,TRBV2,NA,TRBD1,TGTGCCAGCAGGGGGACAGGGCCTAACTATGGCTACACCTTC,CASRGTGPNYGYTF
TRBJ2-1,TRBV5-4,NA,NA,TGTGCCAGCAGCCCCGATGGGGGGTTGGGGAATGAGCAGTTCTTC,CASSPDGGLGNEQFF
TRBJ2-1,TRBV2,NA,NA,TGTGCCAGCAGTGAATTAGCGGCCAATGAGCAGTTCTTC,CASSELAANEQFF
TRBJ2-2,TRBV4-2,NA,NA,TGTGCCAGCAGCCTCCGGGTAGTTGACGGGGAGCTGTTTTTT,CASSLRVVDGELFF
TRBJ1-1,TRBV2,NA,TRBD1,TGTGCCAGCAGCCCAAGGACAGGGTCGAACACTGAAGCTTTCTTT,CASSPRTGSNTEAFF
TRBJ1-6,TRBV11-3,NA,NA,TGTGCCAGCAGCCAGGACAGTCTACTTAATTCACCCCTCCACTTT,CASSQDSLLNSPLHF
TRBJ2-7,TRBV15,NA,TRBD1,TGTGCCACCAGCAGACGACAGGGCCCCTACGAGCAGTACTTC,CATSRRQGPYEQYF
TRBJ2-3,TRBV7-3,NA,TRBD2,TGTGCCAGCAGCTTAAGCGGGGGGCTGTCAGATACGCAGTATTTT,CASSLSGGLSDTQYF
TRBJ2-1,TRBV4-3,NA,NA,TGCGCCAGCAGCCGTGTCGCAGGGCCGTTTAATGAGCAGTTCTTC,CASSRVAGPFNEQFF
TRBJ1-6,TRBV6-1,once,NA,TGTGCCAGCAACACCGACTCAAACTATAATTCACCCCTCCACTTT,CASNTDSNYNSPLHF
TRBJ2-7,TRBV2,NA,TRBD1,TGTGCCAGCAGGCCGGGACAGGGCACCCCCTACGAGCAGTACTTC,CASRPGQGTPYEQYF
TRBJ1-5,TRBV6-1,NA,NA,TGTGCCAGCAGTGAGAACAGGGCCTATAGCAATCAGCCCCAGCATTTT,CASSENRAYSNQPQHF
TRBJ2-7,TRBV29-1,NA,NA,TGCAGCGTTGAAACGACAGTAGCCTCCTACGAGCAGTACTTC,CSVETTVASYEQYF
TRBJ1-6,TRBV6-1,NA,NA,TGTGCCAGCTCGAGGCAGGGCCGGAATTCACCCCTCCACTTT,CASSRQGRNSPLHF
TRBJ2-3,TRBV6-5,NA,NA,TGTGCCAGCAGTTACGGGGGGAAAAGCACAGATACGCAGTATTTT,CASSYGGKSTDTQYF
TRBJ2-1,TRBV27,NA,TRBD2,TGTGCCAGTGCGAGGGCTAGCGGGGGTACAGGTGAGCAGTTCTTC,CASARASGGTGEQFF
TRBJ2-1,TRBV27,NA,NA,TGTGCCAGCAGTTTCGCGTATGAGCAGTTCTTC,CASSFAYEQFF
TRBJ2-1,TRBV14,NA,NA,TGTGCCAGCAGCCTCTACAACGGGGTGAGAACCTACAATGAGCAGTTCTTC,CASSLYNGVRTYNEQFF
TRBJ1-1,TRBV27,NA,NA,TGTGCCAGCAGACGTTACAGGGTGGGGATGATGAACACTGAAGCTTTCTTT,CASRRYRVGMMNTEAFF
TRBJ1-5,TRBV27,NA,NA,TGTGCCAGCAGCCACGGCCGGGGAGACCAGCCCCAGCATTTT,CASSHGRGDQPQHF
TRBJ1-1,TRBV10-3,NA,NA,TGTGCCATCAGAGTGGCAGGGGTGGACACTGAAGCTTTCTTT,CAIRVAGVDTEAFF
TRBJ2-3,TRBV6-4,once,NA,TGTGCCAGCAGTGGACAGGGCACAGATACGCAGTATTTT,CASSGQGTDTQYF
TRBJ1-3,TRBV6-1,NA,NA,TGTGCCAGCAGTGATTACAGGAGTCCCTCTGGAAACACCATATATTTT,CASSDYRSPSGNTIYF
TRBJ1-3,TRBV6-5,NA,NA,TGTGCCAGCAGTTACGAGCTAGCTGGAAACACCATATATTTT,CASSYELAGNTIYF
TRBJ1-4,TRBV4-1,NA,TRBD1,TGCGCCAGCAGCCACCGCCCCATGGGACAGCTAAATGAAAAACTGTTTTTT,CASSHRPMGQLNEKLFF
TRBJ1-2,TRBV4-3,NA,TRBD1,TGCGCCAGCAGCCAAGATCGGGACAGGGCAGGGTATGGCTACACCTTC,CASSQDRDRAGYGYTF
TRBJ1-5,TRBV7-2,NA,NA,TGTGCCAGCAGCTTAGTTGGGCGAAGTCTCAATCAGCCCCAGCATTTT,CASSLVGRSLNQPQHF
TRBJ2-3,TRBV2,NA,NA,TGTGCCAGCAGCCGAATCAGGGCCATAGATACGCAGTATTTT,CASSRIRAIDTQYF